These 20 T cell receptor beta chains share one sample of origin, sequenced in a study of T cells in Graves' hyperthyroidism and ophthalmopathy. Amplification of TCR beta CDR3 regions was performed using RNA transcripts as template. An initial round of RT-PCR targeting the TCR CDR3 relied on the HTBI primer set. TCRdb analysed the multiplex PCR reads with MiXCR anew, one entry per CDR3 protein. This table has 490,000 or so distinct CDR3 sequences, around 15% appearing once. The material sequenced was blood. These receptors all stem from a woman between 25 and 40 years old with Graves' ophthalmopathy.

The chain recombines TRBV11-2 with TRBJ2-1; 7 nucleotides agree with TRBD2. The CDR3 runs 14 residues. From germline, CDR1 is SGHAT and CDR2 FQNNGV. Trimming cost V 0 bases and J 7 bases; bases outside gene matches: 3. The CDR3 sequence: CASSLDAGVNEQFF. CDR3 DNA sequence: TGTGCCAGCAGCTTAGATGCGGGGGTGAATGAGCAGTTCTTC.

Many counts were recorded for this clonotype. This rearrangement joins TRBV6-2 or TRBV6-3 to TRBJ2-3; 14 nucleotides match TRBD2. The CDR3 is 18 residues long. In germline, CDR1 is MNHEY, CDR2 SVGEGT. J gave up 4 bases and V 6 bases, and 12 bases lay outside the gene matches. DNA for the CDR3: TGTGCCAGCAGCCTCCAAGGGACTAGCGGGAGTTTTCCAGATACGCAGTATTTT. Protein: CASSLQGTSGSFPDTQYF.

V and J are TRBV6-1 and TRBJ1-2; D not resolved. Germline assignment: CDR1 MNHNS and CDR2 SASEGT. The CDR3 runs to 14 residues. The ends were cut back, 2 bases at V and 5 bases at J, with 12 bases in the middle. The CDR3 loop reads CASSELVNLYGYTF. The CDR3 nucleotides read TGTGCCAGCAGTGAATTAGTGAATCTATATGGCTACACCTTC.

Many counts were recorded for this clonotype. This chain links TRBV7-9 with TRBJ2-7; 12 bases are shared with TRBD2. This CDR3 is 15 amino acids long. Germline V lookup: CDR1 SEHNR, CDR2 FQNEAQ (reference sequence). The ends lost 4 bases at V and 2 bases at J; junction bases unmatched: 3. The CDR3 region has the DNA TGTGCCAGCAGCTCATGGACTAGCGGGACCTACGAGCAGTACTTC. Its protein product is CASSSWTSGTYEQYF.

This clonotype was detected ten times or more. This sequence joins TRBV30 and TRBJ1-4; D gene ambiguous. Germline loops: CDR1 GTSNPN, CDR2 SVGIG (reference sequence). The CDR3 is made up of 13 amino acids. V was trimmed by 3 bases and J by 12 bases, leaving 17 bases between them. This CDR3 is CAWRSEARLELFF. CDR3 in DNA: TGTGCCTGGAGATCGGAGGCCCGGTTGGAACTGTTTTTT. The entire variable domain, with the rest obtained from reference TRBV30 and TRBJ1-4, is as follows: SQTIHQWPATLVQPVGSPLSLECTVEGTSNPNLYWYRQAAGRGLQLLFYSVGIGQISSEVPQNLSASRPQDRQFILSSKKLLLSDSGFYLCAWRSEARLELFFGSGTQLSVL.

This clonotype was counted at least ten times. The chain uses TRBV6-1 and TRBJ2-3; the D is unclear. With 10 bases removed from V and 3 bases from J, the gap between germline ends came to 8 bases. CDR1 and CDR2 (germline): MNHNS, SASEGT. The CDR3 contains 11 residues. The CDR3 reads CATYRTDTQYF. The CDR3 bases are TGTGCCACTTATAGGACAGATACGCAGTATTTT.

This clonotype was counted at least ten times. This chain links TRBV20-1 with TRBJ1-1; D uncertain. Between the trimmed V and J ends, which lost 0 bases and 1 base, there was a span of 9 bases. CDR3 length: 14 amino acids. Germline V gives CDR1 DFQATT, CDR2 SNEGSKA (reference sequence). The CDR3 reads CSARETVWNTEAFF. CDR3 nucleotides: TGCAGTGCTAGAGAAACGGTCTGGAACACTGAAGCTTTCTTT.

Ten or more counts support this clonotype. The chain combines TRBV2 with TRBJ1-5, with a weak D call TRBD1 (6 bases). Germline CDR1 is SNHLY and CDR2 is FYNNEI. Trimming cost V 5 bases and J 7 bases, with 21 bases left between them. The CDR3 loop spans 16 amino acids. Written as DNA, the CDR3 is TGTGCCAGCAGTCTCGTCCCAGGGGCCAGGGGCCAGCCCCAGCATTTT. It specifies CASSLVPGARGQPQHF.

This clonotype was observed at least ten times. This chain joins TRBV10-1 and TRBJ2-7; D may be TRBD1 (5 bases). Germline-derived CDR1 and CDR2 are WNHNN and SYGVQD (reference sequence). This CDR3 is built from 14 residues. The V and J ends lost 9 bases and 2 bases respectively, with 17 bases between them. The CDR3 DNA reads TGCGCCAGGAGACAGCCGCAGCAACCCTACGAGCAGTACTTC. Translation gives CARRQPQQPYEQYF.

V and J are TRBV10-2 and TRBJ1-5; possibly TRBD1 for D (5 bases). V lost 0 bases and J lost 1, with 10 bases in between. The CDR3 sequence is 16 residues long. Germline assignment: CDR1 WSHSY and CDR2 SAAADI. DNA for the CDR3: TGCGCCAGCAGTGAGTCACCCGCAGGGAGCAATCAGCCCCAGCATTTT. Amino acids: CASSESPAGSNQPQHF.

This clonotype was seen at least ten times. V and J are TRBV28 and TRBJ2-2; 10 bases line up with TRBD1. Per the germline V gene, CDR1 is MDHEN and CDR2 is SYDVKM. The CDR3 extends over 15 amino acids. With V trimmed by 4 bases and J by 3 bases, 2 bases remained unmatched. CDR3 sequence: CASSSGTGDTGELFF. In nucleotides, the CDR3 is TGTGCCAGCAGTTCCGGGACAGGGGACACCGGGGAGCTGTTTTTT.

In its sample, this clonotype was seen many times. J is TRBJ2-1 and V is TRBV6-2 or TRBV6-3, with D possibly matching TRBD2 (5 bases). The CDR3 contains 14 residues. Trimming took off 5 bases at V and 2 bases at J, with 10 bases between the two ends. From germline, CDR1 is MNHEY and CDR2 SVGEGT. The DNA for the CDR3 is TGTGCCAGCAGTAACCAACTAGCCTACAATGAGCAGTTCTTC. This sequence encodes CASSNQLAYNEQFF.

This clonotype was counted many times. CDR3 DNA: TGCGCCAGCAGCCAAGATCGGCAGGGGGTTTTCTACGAGCAGTACTTC. This gives the protein CASSQDRQGVFYEQYF. V and J are TRBV4-3 and TRBJ2-7; 7 bases fit TRBD1. There are 16 residues in the CDR3. CDR1 is LGHNA, CDR2 YSLEER, per germline. V was pared by 0 bases and J by 3 bases, with 8 bases of the junction left unmatched.

V and J are TRBV5-1 and TRBJ2-5; 8 bases fit TRBD2. V shed 4 bases and J 5 bases; nucleotides not matched to a gene: 7. The germline V gene has CDR1 SGHRS and CDR2 YFSETQ. The length of the CDR3 is 14 residues. CDR3 loop: CASSALAGMETQYF. DNA of the CDR3: TGCGCCAGCAGCGCCTTAGCGGGAATGGAGACCCAGTACTTC.

This clonotype was seen repeatedly, ten times or more. The chain carries TRBV2 and TRBJ2-1; 11 nucleotides align to TRBD2. Germline CDR1 reads SNHLY; CDR2 reads FYNNEI. CDR3 length: 20 residues. V dropped 6 bases and J dropped 5; count of bases not matched to a gene: 21. The CDR3 sequence is CASSTLPGTSGLMGDNEQFF. Here the CDR3 DNA reads TGTGCCAGCAGCACCCTCCCCGGGACTAGCGGCCTCATGGGTGACAATGAGCAGTTCTTC.

This clonotype was found many times. This rearrangement joins TRBV30 to TRBJ1-4; D remains unclear. This CDR3 contains 13 residues. In germline, CDR1 is GTSNPN, CDR2 SVGIG (reference sequence). Trimming pared 1 base from V and 7 bases from J, leaving 10 bases between. The CDR3 loop is CAWSGPPVEKLFF. CDR3 DNA: TGTGCCTGGAGTGGGCCTCCCGTTGAAAAACTGTTTTTT.

This rearrangement joins TRBV28 to TRBJ2-1, with D possibly TRBD1 on 6 matching bases. The CDR3 extends over 15 amino acids. V lost 6 bases and J 5 bases, leaving 17 bases between the germline ends. Germline CDR1 MDHEN, CDR2 SYDVKM. The CDR3 DNA is TGTGCCAGCAGGAACAGGGTTGGGGATAACAATGAGCAGTTCTTC. It translates to CASRNRVGDNNEQFF.

This clonotype was seen ten or more times. The chain has TRBV6-1 and TRBJ2-1, with TRBD2 matching over 9 bases. Unmatched junction bases numbered 7, after V lost 2 bases and J lost 8 bases. Looked up from germline, CDR1 is MNHNS and CDR2 is SASEGT. This CDR3 region has 15 residues. This CDR3 is CASSESAGGSDEQFF. Written as DNA, the CDR3 is TGTGCCAGCAGTGAATCGGCGGGAGGGAGCGATGAGCAGTTCTTC.

The genes are TRBV7-2 and TRBJ2-7; 10 bases agree with TRBD2. The CDR3 sequence is 16 residues long. After removal of 3 bases from V and 2 bases from J, the junction contained 7 bases not matched to a gene. The germline gives CDR1 SGHTA, CDR2 FQGNSA. CDR3 region: CASSFSGTSVTYEQYF. Here the CDR3 DNA reads TGTGCCAGCAGCTTTTCCGGGACTAGCGTTACCTACGAGCAGTACTTC. Variable domain in full (rest from reference TRBV7-2 and TRBJ2-7): GAGVSQSPSNKVTEKGKDVELRCDPISGHTALYWYRQSLGQGLEFLIYFQGNSAPDKSGLPSDRFSAERTGGSVSTLTIQRTQQEDSAVYLCASSFSGTSVTYEQYFGPGTRLTVT.

This clonotype was seen only a few times. This chain joins TRBV6-4 and TRBJ2-1; 10 bases are a match to TRBD2. This CDR3 comprises 16 residues. V gave up 11 bases and J gave up 7 bases; unmatched junction bases: 17. Germline CDR1 and CDR2: MRHNA and SNTAGT. The CDR3 sequence is CASNRGLAGEANEQFF. The CDR3 DNA follows: TGTGCCTCCAATAGGGGGCTAGCGGGAGAGGCTAATGAGCAGTTCTTC.